What follows describes a single T cell receptor beta chain. Its specificity is not known. Germline values: CDR1 SGHTA, CDR2 FQGNSA. V lost 0 bases to trimming and J lost 2 bases, with 7 bases between them. The CDR3 loop spans 14 amino acids. This entry belongs to a study of cytomegalovirus exposure and HLA in healthy donors. Primers for the PCR totalled 60 Vbeta and 13 Jbeta. Sequenced by immunoSEQ multiplex PCR; TCRdb stores in-frame clones only, minus some. Found here are about 130,000 clones, roughly four fifths of them singletons; the top ten hold about 13%. Study-wide findings and caveats: Among the CMV-associated chains, a few were confirmed in vitro as specific for CMV antigens.

Sequencing input: PBMCs. The rearrangement uses TRBV7-2 and TRBJ2-5; tentative D call: TRBD1 (5 bases). The clonotype comes from a woman aged 55-70 years in good health and CMV-seropositive. In DNA form, the CDR3 reads TGTGCCAGCAGCTTAGCGACAGCTCAAGAGACCCAGTACTTC. As protein: CASSLATAQETQYF.